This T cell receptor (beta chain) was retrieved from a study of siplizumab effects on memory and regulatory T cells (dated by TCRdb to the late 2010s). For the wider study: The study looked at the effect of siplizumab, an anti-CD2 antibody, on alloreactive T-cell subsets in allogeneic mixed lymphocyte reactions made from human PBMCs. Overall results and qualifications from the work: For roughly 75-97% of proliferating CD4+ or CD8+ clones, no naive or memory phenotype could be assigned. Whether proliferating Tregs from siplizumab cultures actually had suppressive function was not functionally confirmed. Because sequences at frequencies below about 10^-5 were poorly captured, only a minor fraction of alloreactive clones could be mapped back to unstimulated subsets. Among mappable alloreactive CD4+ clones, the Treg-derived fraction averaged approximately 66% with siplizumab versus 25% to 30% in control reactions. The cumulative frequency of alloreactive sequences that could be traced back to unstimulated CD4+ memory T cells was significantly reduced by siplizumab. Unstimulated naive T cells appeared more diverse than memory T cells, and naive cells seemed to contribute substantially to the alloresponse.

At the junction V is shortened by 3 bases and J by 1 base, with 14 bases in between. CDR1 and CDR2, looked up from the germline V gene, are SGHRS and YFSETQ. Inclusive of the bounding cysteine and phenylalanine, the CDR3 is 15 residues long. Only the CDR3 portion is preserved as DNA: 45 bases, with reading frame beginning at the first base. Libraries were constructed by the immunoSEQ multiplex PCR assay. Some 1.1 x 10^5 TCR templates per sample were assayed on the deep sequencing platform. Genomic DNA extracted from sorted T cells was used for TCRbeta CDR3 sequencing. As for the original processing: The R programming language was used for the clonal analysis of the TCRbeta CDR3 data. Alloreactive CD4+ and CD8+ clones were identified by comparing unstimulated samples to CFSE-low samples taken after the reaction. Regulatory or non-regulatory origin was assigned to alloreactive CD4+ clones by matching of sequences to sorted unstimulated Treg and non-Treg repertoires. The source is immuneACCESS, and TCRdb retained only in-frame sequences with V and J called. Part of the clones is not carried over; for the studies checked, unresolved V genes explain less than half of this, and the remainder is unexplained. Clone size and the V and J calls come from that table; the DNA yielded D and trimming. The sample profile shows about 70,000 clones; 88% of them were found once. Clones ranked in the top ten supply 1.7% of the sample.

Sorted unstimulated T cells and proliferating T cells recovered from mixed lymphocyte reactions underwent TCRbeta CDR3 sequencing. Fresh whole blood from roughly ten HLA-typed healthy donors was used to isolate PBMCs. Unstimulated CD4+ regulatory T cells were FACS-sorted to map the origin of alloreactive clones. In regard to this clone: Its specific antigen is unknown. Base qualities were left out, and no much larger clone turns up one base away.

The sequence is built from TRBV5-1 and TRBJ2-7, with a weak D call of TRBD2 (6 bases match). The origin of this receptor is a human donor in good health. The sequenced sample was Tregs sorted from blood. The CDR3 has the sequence CASSSGTSMSYEQYF. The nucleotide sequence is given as TGCGCCAGCAGCTCAGGGACTTCCATGTCCTACGAGCAGTACTTC.